The present entry profiles one T cell receptor beta chain with its context. The antigen this receptor binds is unknown. No qualities accompany the bases; no much larger clone lies one base away. This sample was taken from a study of cytomegalovirus exposure and HLA in healthy donors (dated by TCRdb to about 2017). Study-wide context: According to an earlier analysis of several hundred of the donors, some 180 million T cells yielded 117 million unique TCR beta sequences and 276 Gb of sequence data. An early release that covered several hundred HLA-typed donors contained approximately 300 gigabases of sequencing data and tens of millions of unique TCR sequences. Every discovery cohort repertoire had been produced on one sequencing platform. The study aimed to test whether signatures of past pathogen exposure could be identified by cataloging public T cell receptors. Of the approximately 400 genotyped donors, 70% to 90% were placed in the genetic ancestry cluster associated with self-reported Caucasian donors. Donor age, sex, ethnicity and CMV serostatus were compiled alongside the repertoire data. Besides the first cohort of approximately 670 subjects, a separate validation cohort made up of 120 different subjects was used. Four to six DR-DQ haplotypes were handled as single units for association and clustering, since linkage in the cohort was strong. HLA typing covered class I and class II loci at four-digit resolution. In a later genetic analysis, genome-wide SNP genotypes for about 55% of the roughly 700 donors were used, and that subset was treated as a discovery cohort. To decide whether each TCR beta V gene segment behaved as functional or pseudogenic, an earlier analysis of some 600 of the donors relied on high-throughput TCR beta sequencing. The number of typed donors differed by locus: about 620-630 for A, B, C, DRB1 and DQB1; 500 to 550 for DQA1; approximately 610 for DPA1; and some 470 for DPB1. Rather than using new phenotypic data, the later analysis identified candidate immune exposures from TCR beta sequences and from how often those sequences occurred across donors. A later analysis re-analyzed previously published TCR beta repertoires from 650 to 800 donors and added high-resolution HLA genotyping to study TCR occurrence patterns. The T cell repertoires of under 750 subjects were profiled by immunosequencing and related to cytomegalovirus serostatus. On average, roughly 200,000 unique TCR beta nucleotide sequences were sequenced per donor among fewer than 500 genotyped donors of the cohort, with roughly 20% of those sequences being non-productive. To predict cytomegalovirus infection status, the study brought together high-throughput TCR immunosequencing, statistical association of individual TCRs with disease status, and machine learning.

The cohort was made up of hundreds of healthy bone marrow donors. All cohort members were sampled while nominally healthy, although unrecorded immune exposures were likely present. The donor was CMV seronegative and belonged to the group of 320 or so seronegative cohort members. Each donor provided a peripheral blood sample, and peripheral blood mononuclear cells were used for TCR beta sequencing. Genomic DNA extraction from the blood cell samples was performed with the Qiagen DNeasy Blood Extraction Kit. Results and caveats for the whole study, not just this receptor: At a false discovery rate of 0.05, a later analysis linked 16,951 TCR beta sequences to specific HLA alleles. The presence/absence analyses assumed that sequencing depth was roughly uniform across donors, and that assumption may not be true. Some IMGT-functional V segments, including TRBV6-2 and TRBV6-3, could not be distinguished by the 87-base-pair reads and were therefore excluded. Immune exposure information for the cohort was limited to CMV serostatus. The classifier was reported to diagnose cytomegalovirus status with high specificity and sensitivity in both the original cohort and the validation cohort. The authors suggested that the approach could potentially be generalized to other disease states and immunological phenotypes. While some public TCRs were present in many individuals, most TCR sequences turned up only very rarely across donors. The cohort was sequenced for TCR beta chains only, and without alpha or paired-chain data the features that could be detected were limited. HLA typing was unavailable for some donors at each locus, so association tests used only the typed subset. In an earlier analysis of 587 of the donors, most TCR beta V segments were observed in productive rearrangements about 87% or about 30% of the time, broadly matching IMGT annotations. In a later analysis, the rate of TCR association differed among HLA loci, with DRB1 alleles having the most associated TCRs and HLA-C alleles having the fewest. The study listed over 150 TCR beta chains as associated with cytomegalovirus. In a later analysis, most CMV-associated TCR beta chains were found to appear HLA-restricted, with HLA associations seemingly driven largely by CMV exposure. According to a later analysis, parvovirus B19, influenza, CMV and Epstein-Barr virus appeared linked to several top co-occurrence clusters. A further reported finding was that TCR beta sequences accurately predicted the HLA-A and HLA-B alleles for most subjects in the first cohort. A group of highly shared sequence variants was considered likely to be a technical artifact of the sequencing pipeline. Assigning TCR associations to individual alleles was difficult when HLA alleles, especially DR and DQ, strongly co-occurred. In a later analysis, HLA-associated TCR beta chains showed more clonal expansion and lower generation probabilities than non-associated chains that were equally common. Compared with the 666-donor mean, donors in an Asian-associated ancestry cluster had fewer N-insertions in productive TCRs, according to a later genetic analysis. V-gene and J-gene trimming of TCR beta chains was associated with a missense DCLRE1C variant in a later genetic analysis, and the association was replicated in an independent cohort. Because counts were too low, about 18 rarely observed V segments, including chromosome 9 orphons, were excluded from the earlier analysis of around 590 of the donors. In vitro tests confirmed that three of the cytomegalovirus-associated TCR beta chains recognize cytomegalovirus antigens. Correlated functional status among segregating V segments might reflect linkage disequilibrium, but an unknown experimental factor could not be ruled out.

The germline V gene (reference sequence) supplies CDR1 GTSNPN and CDR2 SVGIG. CDR3 length: 11 amino acids, cysteine to phenylalanine. Just CDR3 DNA is preserved here, 33 bases in frame from base 1. V gives up 4 bases and J gives up 7 bases, and the segment between their germline ends measures 10 bases. Library preparation was by the immunoSEQ multiplex PCR assay. A mixture of 60 forward primers for TCR Vbeta segments and 13 reverse primers for TCR Jbeta segments was used in the multiplex PCR. The CDR3 region of rearranged TCR beta genes was amplified from genomic DNA with a multiplex PCR assay. On the Illumina HiSeq System, the amplified TCR beta libraries were sequenced as 87-base-pair reads. The authors processed their data as follows. A later analysis tallied around 87 million unique TCR beta chains across the approximately 670 repertoires, and about 12 million of those chains were shared by two or more donors. Raw reads were error-corrected and collapsed into unique sequences with a nearest-neighbor algorithm that merged closely related sequences to remove PCR and sequencing errors. V, D and J gene segments were assigned by aligning CDR3 sequences to IMGT reference sequences. Each retained sequence needed at least a six-nucleotide match to both a V gene segment and a J gene segment. Rearrangements were called productive when the CDR3 lacked stop codons and stayed in frame with V and J; all others were non-productive. CDR3 was defined by IMGT convention, running from the second conserved V-encoded cysteine to the conserved J-encoded phenylalanine. In an earlier analysis of more than 550 of the donors, sequences lacking an unambiguous match to a single V gene segment were excluded. An earlier analysis of approximately 590 of the donors called V segments functional above 56.7% productive rearrangements and segregating when the between-donor standard deviation exceeded 5%. A statistical classification framework was built to diagnose cytomegalovirus status from the catalog of TCR beta chain sequences. A later analysis assigned V and J genes by comparing TCR nucleotide sequences with IMGT/GENE-DB human TR gene sequences. In a later analysis, CDR3 sequences and most-parsimonious VDJ recombination scenarios were assigned using the TCRdist pipeline. In a later analysis, every TCR beta chain was defined by the combination of its CDR3 amino acid sequence and its V-gene family, and reads without a unique V-gene family were dropped. In a later analysis, 550 to 650 highly shared, low-generation-probability nucleotide sequences were removed to address suspected cross-contamination and a sequencing artifact. In a later analysis, a clonal expansion index for each public chain was calculated from normalized within-repertoire ranks of inferred template counts. In a later analysis, generation probabilities were computed with a VDJ recombination model fitted to out-of-frame rearrangements, and the resulting probabilities were checked against IGoR. In a later analysis, TCR-TCR, TCR-HLA and TCR-CMV co-occurrence was scored with hypergeometric tests, and a repertoire-size bias correction was applied to TCR pairs. In a later analysis, false discovery rates were estimated by permuting HLA or CMV assignments 20 times. In a later analysis, co-occurring TCRs were grouped with DBSCAN, and TCRdist sequence similarity was added when clustering was performed within HLA-allele-positive subsets. Repertoires with fewer than 30,000 or more than 120,000 public chains were left out of co-occurrence clustering, as were about 5 repertoires with anomalous nucleotide sharing. Entries here come from immuneACCESS through TCRdb and include only in-frame sequences with V and J called. Some clones fail to appear in such tables; in the studies checked, an unresolved V gene covers under half of the shortfall, and the cause of the remainder is unknown. D and trimming come from the DNA, and the V and J calls and clone size come from that table. A total of over 100,000 clones appear in this sample, roughly 78% of them only once. Of the sample, approximately 1.7% falls within the top ten clones.

Sequences were obtained from PBMCs. The sequence is built from TRBV30 and TRBJ1-2; the D gene assignment is ambiguous. This sequence was found in a woman between 35 and 50 years old in good health and CMV-seronegative. At the DNA level, the sequence is TGTGCCTGGAACAGTATGTCTGGCTACACCTTC. It specifies CAWNSMSGYTF.